Below are 9 T cell receptor beta chains sequenced from a single sample in a study of T cells in Graves' hyperthyroidism and ophthalmopathy (dated by TCRdb to about 2019). To prepare the library, multiplex PCR was applied. The data were produced on an Illumina HiSeq 2000. The TCR beta CDR3 regions were amplified from the RNA transcripts. The first round of RT-PCR for the TCR CDR3 was performed with the HTBI primer set and the Qiagen OneStep RT-PCR kit. Clones were called with MiXCR by TCRdb after fastp trimmed the public reads at Q25, and only in-frame beta chains were retained. Every CDR3 protein is listed once, alongside the most common genes and DNA of its rows. The sample has roughly 740,000 distinct CDR3 sequences on record, over 15% of them singletons. 8.4% of the sample goes to the ten largest clones. The sequenced sample consisted of blood. These TCRs come from a man aged 18 to 29 with Graves' hyperthyroidism.

The chain employs TRBV13 and TRBJ2-5, with 9 bases identical to TRBD2. The V segment lost 5 bases and the J segment 5 bases; nucleotides outside the gene matches: 12. The V gene's germline CDR1 is PRHDT and CDR2 FYEKMQ (reference sequence). This CDR3 spans 16 amino acids. The chain's CDR3 is CASSPPNSGSRETQYF. The CDR3 nucleotides are TGTGCCAGCAGCCCTCCTAATAGCGGGAGTCGGGAGACCCAGTACTTC.

This clonotype was detected many times. This sequence joins TRBV12-3 or TRBV12-4 and TRBJ1-1, with D possibly being TRBD1 (6 bases). The CDR3 is 15 amino acids. Trimming removed 2 bases from V and 3 bases from J, with 13 bases in between. CDR3 sequence: CASSLWGRGDTEAFF. In DNA form, the CDR3 reads TGTGCCAGCAGTTTATGGGGCAGGGGTGACACTGAAGCTTTCTTT.

The sample holds many counts of this clonotype. This chain links TRBV28 with TRBJ1-4, with a possible D match to TRBD1 (5 bases). Trimming removed 5 bases at V and 7 bases at J, with 11 bases between. CDR3 length: 13 residues. Per the germline V gene, CDR1 is MDHEN and CDR2 is SYDVKM. In DNA form, the CDR3 reads TGTGCCAGCAGTCTCAGGGTCGTTGAAAAACTGTTTTTT. Encoded protein: CASSLRVVEKLFF.

J is TRBJ2-3 and V is TRBV3-1; 10 bases map to TRBD1. The CDR3 is 14 residues long. Germline V gene sequence: CDR1 LGHDT, CDR2 YNNKEL (reference sequence). With V trimmed by 6 bases and J by 4 bases, 4 bases remained unmatched. The CDR3 DNA sequence: TGTGCCAGCAGTTGGGACAGGGGTGCAGATACGCAGTATTTT. The encoded protein is CASSWDRGADTQYF.

This clonotype was picked up a small number of times. V is TRBV6-6 and J is TRBJ1-5, with a tentative D call TRBD1 (6 bases). Germline CDR1 reads MNHNY; CDR2 reads SVGAGI (reference sequence). V lost 5 bases and J lost 1, with 12 bases in between. The CDR3 runs 15 residues. This CDR3 is CASSQDRWSNQPQHF. CDR3 nucleotide sequence: TGTGCCAGCAGTCAGGACAGATGGAGCAATCAGCCCCAGCATTTT.

Ten or more counts support this clonotype. The J gene is TRBJ2-5, the V gene TRBV6-6, with 7 bases that match TRBD2. V gave up 2 bases and J gave up 2 bases; unmatched junction bases: 5. This CDR3 region has 15 residues. Germline lookup yields CDR1 MNHNY and CDR2 SVGAGI (reference sequence). The CDR3 protein is CASSYRTGLQETQYF. The DNA for the CDR3 is TGTGCCAGCAGTTACCGCACGGGACTACAAGAGACCCAGTACTTC.

Many counts were recorded for this clonotype. This chain connects TRBV29-1 to TRBJ1-1; possible D gene TRBD1, 5 bases. The V gene lost 4 bases and the J gene lost 3 bases, with 9 bases spanning the gap. The length of the CDR3 is 12 residues. Germline V gene lookup returns CDR1 SQVTM and CDR2 ANQGSEA. The CDR3 loop is CSVVRGDTEAFF. CDR3 bases: TGCAGCGTTGTTAGGGGCGACACTGAAGCTTTCTTT.

In its sample, this clonotype was seen many times. The rearrangement uses TRBV2 and TRBJ2-3; TRBD2 matches 12 bases. The CDR3 is 16 amino acids. J was trimmed by 4 bases and V by 4 bases; bases with no gene match: 6. Germline values: CDR1 SNHLY, CDR2 FYNNEI. The CDR3 bases are TGTGCCAGCAGTGGGGGACTAGCGGGCCCCCCAGATACGCAGTATTTT. Its protein is CASSGGLAGPPDTQYF.

This clonotype was seen repeatedly, ten times or more. The V gene is TRBV28, the J gene TRBJ1-1, with 9 bases matching TRBD1. Germline trimming cut 6 bases from V and 5 bases from J; bases unmatched to any gene: 10. Germline CDR1 MDHEN, CDR2 SYDVKM. The CDR3 contains 15 residues. CDR3 in amino acids: CASSTRGTGRTEAFF. CDR3 DNA: TGTGCCAGCAGCACGAGAGGGACAGGGCGGACTGAAGCTTTCTTT.